This TCR beta chain appears in the sequencing data of a study of identical twins. Regarding the study as a whole: The study drew conclusions from cross-sectional statistical analysis, not from following the same donors.

The ends were cut back, 7 bases at V and 9 bases at J, with 19 bases in the middle. Germline values: CDR1 MNHEY, CDR2 SMNVEV (reference sequence). The CDR3 spans 15 residues. MiXCR, run by TCRdb on the 5' RACE reads, gives a single entry per CDR3 protein. Of about 520,000 distinct CDR3 sequences in the sample, less than 25% were seen once. As regards this clonotype: Its antigen is as yet unknown.

This same sample was also part of a study on T cells expressing NK-cell markers.

The sequence was obtained from a woman younger than 30 in good health. The chain couples TRBV27 to TRBJ1-6; D is unclear. The material sequenced was CD4+ T cells sorted from blood. The CDR3 here is CASTEAGQATSPLHF. In nucleotides, the CDR3 is TGTGCCAGCACGGAGGCGGGCCAAGCTACTTCACCCCTCCACTTT.